This T cell receptor beta chain was sequenced in a study of blood T cell repertoires in COVID-19. Study-level background: T cells, B-cell-depleted T cells, or PBMCs supplied cDNA or gDNA.

CDR3 length: 14 amino acids. Germline CDR1 reads SGHTA; CDR2 reads FQGNSA. V was pared by 3 bases and J by 15 bases, with 9 bases of the junction left unmatched. Data came from immunoSEQ multiplex PCR; TCRdb stores just in-frame clones and leaves some out. The table records roughly 400,000 clones, approximately 93% of them present only once. Sequencing used PBMCs or T cells enriched from blood (not recorded which). The chain has TRBV7-2 and TRBJ1-6; the match to TRBD1 covers 9 bases. The receptor was derived from a woman aged 40 to 49 who had been exposed to COVID-19. The CDR3 here is CASSLGGQGSSLHF. In nucleotides, the CDR3 is TGTGCCAGCAGCTTGGGGGGACAGGGCTCAAGCCTCCACTTT.